Given below is one TCR beta chain in context. The specificity of this receptor is unknown. No qualities accompany the bases; no much larger clone lies one base away. The CDR3 regions of human TCRbeta chains were analyzed by immunosequencing. The source study handled its data this way. TCRs in the repertoires were matched against a reference library of SARS-CoV-2-specific TCRs that had been generated with the MIRA antigen-specificity platform. Breadth was defined as the fraction of unique TCRs that were SARS-CoV-2-associated. Depth was defined as the fraction of total T cells that were SARS-CoV-2-associated. Each spike-specific TCR was assigned to its reactive spike region and to a CD4 or CD8 class using the MIRA data. Log10-transformed breadth and depth values were compared by one-way ANOVA with Sidak's multiple comparisons tests. Here the immuneACCESS table is served through TCRdb, limited to in-frame sequences with V and J called. Missing clones are a known gap in these copies; in checked studies unresolved V genes cover under half, and the rest lacks a known reason. V and J calls plus clone size are reproduced from that table; the DNA served to infer D and trimming. This sample has some 130,000 clones in its table, and 89% of those were observed once. Clones ranked in the top ten supply just under 6.5% of the sample.

From a lookup of the germline V gene, CDR1 and CDR2 are SGHRS and YFSETQ. Germline trimming: 8 bases from V, 3 bases from J; junction bases outside gene matches: 5. Spanning cysteine to phenylalanine, the CDR3 consists of 13 amino acids. Of the read, only the CDR3 DNA is kept; its 39 bases are in frame from base 1. The sample comes from a study of T cell responses to AZD1222 COVID-19 vaccine (dated by TCRdb to the early 2020s). With regard to the full study: AZD1222 recipients given second doses at about 4 weeks or at about 12 weeks were pooled, since spike-specific TCR depth and breadth were not found to differ between the two schedules. TCR sequencing covered fewer than 250 trial participants: roughly 200 given two doses of AZD1222 and around 25 given two doses of MenACWY control vaccine. Trial participants were enrolled into age subgroups of 18-55, 56-69 and 70-plus years, which contained about 150, 28 and 57 TCR-sequenced participants, respectively. General conclusions and limits of the study: The whole spike protein was spanned by vaccine-associated CD4 TCRs, and dominant responses were seen in regions 160-218 and 743-854. No day 14 peak-response samples were available, so repertoires were characterized only after the peak T cell response. Reportedly, close to half of the unique spike-specific TCRs recognized epitopes lying outside the regions that are mutated in the B.1.351 and B.1.1.7 variants. Participants were mostly white British and included more females than males, and it was suggested by the authors that clonal diversity may have been underestimated. A significant rise in spike-specific TCR breadth and depth was observed after two AZD1222 doses relative to day 0 and relative to MenACWY recipients. In the small 56-69-year group, the increase in depth fell short of significance, most likely because of low power. Conclusions about previously exposed vaccinees are limited, since just five or six AZD1222 recipients were seropositive for SARS-CoV-2 at baseline.

The time point label of this sample denotes: baseline before first vaccination. Vaccinee samples came from UK trials COV001 and COV002, including a single-blind randomized controlled phase 2/3 trial of AZD1222 (ChAdOx1 nCoV-19) in healthy adults. For TCRbeta chain sequencing, PBMC samples were collected from trial participants at day 0 and at day 28 after the second dose. The rearrangement combines TRBV5-1 with TRBJ2-3; the central 8 bases match TRBD2. Sequencing used peripheral blood, obtained on day 0 of AZD1222 vaccination. The sequence derives from an adult in good health. The CDR3 protein is CARERERTDTQYF. The DNA is as follows: TGCGCCAGGGAGCGGGAGCGTACAGATACGCAGTATTTT.